Each of the 18 T cell receptor beta chains below was sequenced from the same sample in a study of T cells in localized non-small cell lung cancer. TCRdb keeps only in-frame clones here, not all; method: immunoSEQ multiplex PCR. This sample has under 100,000 clones, with 88% found just once. The sequencing used peripheral blood, collected before any cancer treatment. All receptors come from a woman aged 35 to 70 with stage I squamous cell lung carcinoma.

J is TRBJ1-2 and V is TRBV30, with D unresolved. The germline V gene encodes CDR1 GTSNPN and CDR2 SVGIG (reference sequence). CDR3 length equals 9 residues. Trimming pared 4 bases from V and 6 bases from J, leaving 3 bases between. CDR3 loop: CAWKDGYTF. The DNA for the CDR3 is TGTGCCTGGAAGGATGGCTACACCTTC.

This clone showed up just a few times. The J gene is TRBJ1-6, the V gene TRBV7-9; 9 bases align to TRBD1. The CDR3 extends over 16 amino acids. CDR1 and CDR2 (germline): SEHNR, FQNEAQ (reference sequence). The ends lost 2 bases at V and 9 bases at J; junction bases unmatched: 8. The CDR3, as DNA: TGTGCCAGCAGCTTACGGGGGGGACAGGGAGGTTCACCCCTCCACTTT. Its protein is CASSLRGGQGGSPLHF.

The rearrangement uses TRBV11-2 and TRBJ1-4; D not certain. Trimming took off 0 bases at V and 2 bases at J, with 7 bases between the two ends. The germline gives CDR1 SGHAT, CDR2 FQNNGV. This CDR3 spans 15 amino acids. CDR3 region: CASSLDTGTNEKLFF. The CDR3 DNA reads as TGTGCCAGCAGCTTAGACACCGGGACTAATGAAAAACTGTTTTTT.

The chain couples TRBV2 to TRBJ1-1, with a weak D call TRBD1 (6 bases). With 4 bases removed from V and 3 bases from J, the gap between germline ends came to 15 bases. The CDR3 is 15 residues long. Germline CDR1 and CDR2: SNHLY and FYNNEI. CDR3 sequence: CASSGTLRGDTEAFF. The CDR3 DNA reads TGTGCCAGCAGTGGGACCCTCAGGGGAGACACTGAAGCTTTCTTT. Based on the CDR3 plus reference TRBV2 and TRBJ1-1, the full variable domain is EPEVTQTPSHQVTQMGQEVILRCVPISNHLYFYWYRQILGQKVEFLVSFYNNEISEKSEIFDDQFSVERPDGSNFTLKIRSTKLEDSAMYFCASSGTLRGDTEAFFGQGTRLTVV.

About this clone: Other DNA sequences in the sample encode the same CDR3. This chain links TRBV6-5 with TRBJ2-7; TRBD1 matches 8 bases. V gave up 8 bases and J gave up 3 bases; unmatched junction bases: 9. The CDR3 is 14 amino acids. Germline V gene data show CDR1 as MNHEY and CDR2 as SVGAGI. This chain's CDR3 is CASGPGTGIYEQYF. CDR3 coding DNA: TGTGCCAGCGGTCCCGGGACAGGAATCTACGAGCAGTACTTC.

This clone has only a few counts. The CDR3 bases are TGCGCCAGCAGCTTGGACTGGCCCCCGATTTATGGCTACACCTTC. Translation gives CASSLDWPPIYGYTF. The chain is built from TRBV5-1 and TRBJ1-2, with D hard to call. V dropped 0 bases and J dropped 5 bases, with 14 bases sitting between them. CDR1 is SGHRS and CDR2 is YFSETQ in the germline V gene. The CDR3 sequence is 15 residues long.

V and J are TRBV11-2 and TRBJ2-7, with D possibly being TRBD1 (7 bases). This CDR3 has 16 amino acids. V shed 0 bases and J shed 2 bases, with 14 bases lying between them. Germline V gene data show CDR1 as SGHAT and CDR2 as FQNNGV. The CDR3 spells CASSLDPGGPTYEQYF. In nucleotides, the CDR3 is TGTGCCAGCAGCTTAGATCCAGGGGGGCCAACCTACGAGCAGTACTTC. The full variable domain, completed using reference TRBV11-2 and TRBJ2-7, is EAGVAQSPRYKIIEKRQSVAFWCNPISGHATLYWYQQILGQGPKLLIQFQNNGVVDDSQLPKDRFSAERLKGVDSTLKIQPAKLEDSAVYLCASSLDPGGPTYEQYFGPGTRLTVT.

This clone was seen just once. The chain couples TRBV6-4 to TRBJ1-5, with 7 nucleotides matching TRBD1. This CDR3 is built from 16 residues. The ends lost 1 base at V and 3 bases at J; junction bases unmatched: 6. The germline V gene encodes CDR1 MRHNA and CDR2 SNTAGT. The CDR3 loop reads CASSDLGQELNQPQHF. The CDR3 coding sequence is TGTGCCAGCAGTGACTTAGGACAGGAGCTCAATCAGCCCCAGCATTTT.

The chain joins TRBV10-2 to TRBJ1-1, with unresolved D. This CDR3 is built from 15 residues. V lost 2 bases, J lost 3 bases, and 13 bases lay in between. Germline V CDR1 and CDR2: WSHSY, SAAADI. CDR3 protein: CASSELQSRDTEAFF. The CDR3 DNA is TGCGCCAGCAGTGAGCTACAGAGTAGGGACACTGAAGCTTTCTTT.

This sequence joins TRBV19 and TRBJ2-3; D is perhaps TRBD1 or TRBD2 (5 bases each). The ends were cut back, 5 bases at V and 3 bases at J, with 15 bases in the middle. Germline V gene lookup returns CDR1 LNHDA and CDR2 SQIVND (reference sequence). The CDR3 is made up of 15 amino acids. The CDR3 bases are TGTGCCAGTAGTGACCGGGACCCTAGGACAGATACGCAGTATTTT. It yields the protein CASSDRDPRTDTQYF. Full variable domain (remainder filled in from reference TRBV19 and TRBJ2-3): DGGITQSPKYLFRKEGQNVTLSCEQNLNHDAMYWYRQDPGQGLRLIYYSQIVNDFQKGDIAEGYSVSREKKESFPLTVTSAQKNPTAFYLCASSDRDPRTDTQYFGPGTRLTVL.

V is TRBV27 and J is TRBJ2-1; 14 nucleotides agree with TRBD2. V lost 5 bases to trimming and J lost 6 bases; unmatched junction nucleotides: 6. CDR1 and CDR2 from the germline V gene are MNHEY and SMNVEV (reference sequence). The CDR3 length is 16 residues. CDR3 in amino acids: CASSTLTSGGANEQFF. For the CDR3, the DNA is TGTGCCAGCAGTACCCTGACTAGCGGGGGGGCCAATGAGCAGTTCTTC.

The chain couples TRBV2 to TRBJ2-2, with D perhaps being TRBD1 or TRBD2 (6 bases each). Germline V gives CDR1 SNHLY, CDR2 FYNNEI. The CDR3 is 14 amino acids. The V end lost 4 bases, the J end lost 4 bases, and 10 bases lay between the germline ends. The DNA for the CDR3 is TGTGCCAGCAGTGTGGGGGGCCCCACCGGGGAGCTGTTTTTT. This sequence encodes CASSVGGPTGELFF.

V usage is TRBV5-1 and J usage is TRBJ2-5, with D tentatively TRBD2 (6 bases). V shed 1 base and J shed 2 bases, with 15 bases lying between them. Germline CDR1 is SGHRS and CDR2 is YFSETQ. The length of the CDR3 is 16 residues. Here the CDR3 DNA reads TGCGCCAGCAGCTTGACACCCGGGGGTCAACAAGAGACCCAGTACTTC. Amino acid sequence: CASSLTPGGQQETQYF.

There are a few counts of this clone. The junction and the germline gene differ at one end; a read error may be behind it. The V and J genes are TRBV7-7 and TRBJ2-2; D unclear. This CDR3 region has 14 residues. Germline CDR1 SSHAT, CDR2 FNYEAQ (reference sequence). The CDR3 spells CASSLAPTSGELFF. The CDR3 DNA follows: TGTGCTAGCAGCTTGGCCCCGACATCCGGGGAGCTGTTTTTT.

The chain employs TRBV27 and TRBJ1-1, with D tentatively TRBD1 (5 bases). CDR1 is MNHEY, CDR2 SMNVEV, per germline (reference sequence). Trimming left V 3 bases short and J 5 bases short, with 13 bases between. The CDR3 has 14 residues. CDR3 region: CASSFDRLGTEAFF. CDR3 bases: TGTGCCAGCAGTTTTGACAGATTGGGAACTGAAGCTTTCTTT.

The sample holds one count of this clone. The chain combines TRBV15 with TRBJ1-2; D possibly corresponds to TRBD1 (6 bases). V lost 0 bases and J lost 2, with 16 bases in between. The CDR3 extends over 17 amino acids. From germline, CDR1 is LNHNV and CDR2 YYDKDF (reference sequence). The chain's CDR3 is CATSRDWGVTGNYGYTF. Here the CDR3 DNA reads TGTGCCACCAGCAGAGATTGGGGGGTCACAGGGAACTATGGCTACACCTTC.

This clone was seen just once. The chain recombines TRBV7-9 with TRBJ1-1, with TRBD1 as a possible D gene (5 bases). Trimming stripped 5 bases from V and 5 bases from J, with 21 bases between. CDR1 is SEHNR, CDR2 FQNEAQ, per germline (reference sequence). CDR3 length equals 16 residues. The CDR3 is CASSPQSRVGGTEAFF. The DNA of the CDR3 is TGTGCCAGCAGCCCCCAATCCCGAGTGGGGGGAACTGAAGCTTTCTTT. Full variable domain (missing parts from reference TRBV7-9 and TRBJ1-1): DTGVSQNPRHKITKRGQNVTFRCDPISEHNRLYWYRQTLGQGPEFLTYFQNEAQLEKSRLLSDRFSAERPKGSFSTLEIQRTEQGDSAMYLCASSPQSRVGGTEAFFGQGTRLTVV.

V gene TRBV18 combines with J gene TRBJ2-2, with 8 bases identical to TRBD1. The CDR3 runs to 16 residues. Germline V gives CDR1 KGHSH, CDR2 LQKENI. V shed 4 bases, J shed 6 bases, and the junction held 10 bases outside the gene matches. In nucleotides, the CDR3 is TGTGCCAGCTCACGACGTGCTGCAGGGGGCTCCGGGGAGCTGTTTTTT. It encodes CASSRRAAGGSGELFF. Supplemented by reference TRBV18 and TRBJ2-2, the full variable domain reads NAGVMQNPRHLVRRRGQEARLRCSPMKGHSHVYWYRQLPEEGLKFMVYLQKENIIDESGMPKERFSAEFPKEGPSILRIQQVVRGDSAAYFCASSRRAAGGSGELFFGEGSRLTVL.